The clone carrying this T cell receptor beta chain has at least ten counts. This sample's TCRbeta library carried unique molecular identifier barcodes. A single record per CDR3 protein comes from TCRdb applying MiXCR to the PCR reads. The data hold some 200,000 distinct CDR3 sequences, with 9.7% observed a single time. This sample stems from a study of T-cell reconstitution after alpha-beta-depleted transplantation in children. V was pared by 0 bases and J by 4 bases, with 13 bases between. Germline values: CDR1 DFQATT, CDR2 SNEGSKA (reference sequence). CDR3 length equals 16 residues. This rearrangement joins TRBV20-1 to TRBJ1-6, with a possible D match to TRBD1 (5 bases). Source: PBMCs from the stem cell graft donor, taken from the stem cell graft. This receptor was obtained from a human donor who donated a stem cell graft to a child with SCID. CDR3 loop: CSARDSSKGYNSPLHF. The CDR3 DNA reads TGCAGTGCTAGAGATTCCAGTAAGGGGTATAATTCACCCCTCCACTTT.